The T cell receptor (beta chain) described here comes from a study of blood T cell repertoires in COVID-19. For the study at large: The United States, Italy and Spain were the sources of the acute and convalescent COVID-19 samples. Sources were T cells, B-cell-depleted T cells, or PBMCs; the material itself was cDNA or gDNA.

The assay was immunoSEQ multiplex PCR, and TCRdb's table has in-frame clones only and misses some. This sample has tens of thousands of clones, with about nine tenths found just once. The CDR3 has 16 residues. V was shortened by 5 bases and J by 8 bases, with 24 bases between the two germline ends. CDR1 is LNHDA, CDR2 SQIVND, per germline (reference sequence). The sequencing sample was made of peripheral blood. The chain joins TRBV19 to TRBJ1-2, with D tentatively TRBD1 (5 bases). The receptor's source is a man in his sixties with acute or convalescent COVID-19. The CDR3 loop reads CASSDRRGTDRYGYTF. CDR3 sequence (DNA): TGTGCCAGTAGTGACCGGAGGGGAACAGACCGGTACGGCTACACCTTC.